This T cell receptor (beta chain) was documented in a study of CD8+ T cells in alopecia areata. Between the trimmed V and J ends, which lost 3 bases and 5 bases, there was a span of 7 bases. CDR3 size: 11 residues. Germline CDR1 SQVTM, CDR2 ANQGSEA. TCR sequencing used cDNA made by reverse transcription of extracted RNA. The method was immunoSEQ multiplex PCR; TCRdb's version includes in-frame clones alone and lacks a portion of them. Of about 180,000 clones detected, about 53% appear once; the ten largest clones hold roughly 10%. Treatment defined: oral pan-JAK inhibitor, 5-10 mg twice daily. The V gene is TRBV29-1, the J gene TRBJ1-1, with D hard to call. Source: CD8+ T cells sorted from blood, taken at week 24, from a patient treated with tofacitinib. The clonotype originates from a human donor with alopecia areata. The CDR3 protein is CSVEAKTEAFF. The DNA of the CDR3 is TGCAGCGTTGAGGCTAAGACTGAAGCTTTCTTT.